This TCR beta chain was identified during a study of HIV-infected patients and healthy controls. TCRdb re-called the 5' RACE reads with MiXCR, one entry per CDR3 protein. The sample yields around 67,000 distinct CDR3 sequences, approximately 16% seen once. Trimming cost V 6 bases and J 7 bases, with 9 bases left between them. The V gene's germline CDR1 is MNHEY and CDR2 SVGEGT. The CDR3 length is 12 residues. The V call is TRBV6-2 or TRBV6-3, the J call TRBJ2-2; D not certain. Sequenced: CD4+ T cells from blood. The receptor comes from a human donor in good health. The CDR3 is CASRVAVGELFF. In DNA, the CDR3 is TGTGCCAGCAGGGTTGCGGTCGGGGAGCTGTTTTTT.